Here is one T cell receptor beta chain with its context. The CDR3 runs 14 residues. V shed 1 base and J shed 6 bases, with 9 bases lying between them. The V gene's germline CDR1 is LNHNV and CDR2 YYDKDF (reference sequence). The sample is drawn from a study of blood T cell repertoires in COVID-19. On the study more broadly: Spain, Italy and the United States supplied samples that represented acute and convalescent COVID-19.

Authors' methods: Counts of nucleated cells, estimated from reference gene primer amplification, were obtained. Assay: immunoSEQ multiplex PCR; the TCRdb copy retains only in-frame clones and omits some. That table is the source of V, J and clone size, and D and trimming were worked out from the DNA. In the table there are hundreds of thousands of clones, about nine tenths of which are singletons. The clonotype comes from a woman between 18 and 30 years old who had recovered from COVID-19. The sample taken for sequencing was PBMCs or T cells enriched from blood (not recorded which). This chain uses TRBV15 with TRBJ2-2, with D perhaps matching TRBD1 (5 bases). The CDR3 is CATSRGRVPGELFF. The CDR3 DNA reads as TGTGCCACCAGCAGAGGCAGGGTGCCCGGGGAGCTGTTTTTT. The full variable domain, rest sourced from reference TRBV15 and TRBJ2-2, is DAMVIQNPRYQVTQFGKPVTLSCSQTLNHNVMYWYQQKSSQAPKLLFHYYDKDFNNEADTPDNFQSRRPNTSFCFLDIRSPGLGDTAMYLCATSRGRVPGELFFGEGSRLTVL.